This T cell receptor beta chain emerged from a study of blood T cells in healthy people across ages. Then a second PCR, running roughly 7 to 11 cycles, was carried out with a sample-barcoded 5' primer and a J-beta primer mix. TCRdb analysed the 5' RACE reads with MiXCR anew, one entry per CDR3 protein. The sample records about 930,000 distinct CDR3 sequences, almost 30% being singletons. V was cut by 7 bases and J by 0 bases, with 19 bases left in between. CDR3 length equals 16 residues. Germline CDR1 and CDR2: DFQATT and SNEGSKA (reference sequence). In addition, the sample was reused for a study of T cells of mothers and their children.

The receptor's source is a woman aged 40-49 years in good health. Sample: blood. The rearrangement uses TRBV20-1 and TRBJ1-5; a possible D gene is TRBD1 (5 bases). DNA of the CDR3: TGCAGTGTCGCACCTATCCAGGGATCTAGCAATCAGCCCCAGCATTTT. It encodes CSVAPIQGSSNQPQHF.